The entry that follows covers one T cell receptor (beta chain) sequence. The source of the sample is a study of blood T cell repertoires in COVID-19. CDR3 length: 12 amino acids. Germline CDR1 LNHDA, CDR2 SQIVND (reference sequence). The germline V and J ends were trimmed by 9 bases and 1 base, with 9 bases remaining between them. Assay: immunoSEQ multiplex PCR; the TCRdb copy retains only in-frame clones and omits some. The data show about 120,000 clones, with about 85% seen just once and around 3.3% held by the top ten. The chain links TRBV19 to TRBJ1-1; maybe TRBD1 (6 bases). The clonotype was recovered from a man aged 40-55 years with acute or convalescent COVID-19. What was sequenced was peripheral blood. The CDR3 nucleotides read TGTGCCAGCCGAGGGGGGAACACTGAAGCTTTCTTT. Translated, it gives CASRGGNTEAFF.